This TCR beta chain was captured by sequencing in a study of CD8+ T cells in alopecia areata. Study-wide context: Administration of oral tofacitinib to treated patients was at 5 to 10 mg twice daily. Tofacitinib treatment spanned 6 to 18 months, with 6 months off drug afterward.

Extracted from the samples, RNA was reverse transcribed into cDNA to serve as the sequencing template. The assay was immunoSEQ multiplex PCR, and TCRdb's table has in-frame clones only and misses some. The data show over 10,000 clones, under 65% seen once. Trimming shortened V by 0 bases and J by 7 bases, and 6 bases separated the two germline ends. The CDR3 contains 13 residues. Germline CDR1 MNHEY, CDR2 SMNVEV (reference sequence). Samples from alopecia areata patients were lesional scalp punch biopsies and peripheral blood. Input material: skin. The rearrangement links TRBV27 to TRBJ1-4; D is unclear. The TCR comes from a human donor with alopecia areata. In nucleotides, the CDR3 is TGTGCCAGCAGTTTATCTGGCGGTGAAAAACTGTTTTTT. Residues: CASSLSGGEKLFF.